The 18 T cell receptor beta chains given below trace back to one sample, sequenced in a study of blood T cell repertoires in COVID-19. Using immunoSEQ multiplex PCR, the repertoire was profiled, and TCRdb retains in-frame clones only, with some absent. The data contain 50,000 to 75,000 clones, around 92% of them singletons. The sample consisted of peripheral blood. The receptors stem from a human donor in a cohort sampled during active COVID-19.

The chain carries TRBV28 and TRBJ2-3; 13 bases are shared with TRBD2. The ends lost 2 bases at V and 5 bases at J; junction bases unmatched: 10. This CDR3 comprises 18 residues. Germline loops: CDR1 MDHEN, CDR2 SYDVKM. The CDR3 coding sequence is TGTGCCAGCAGTTTACTCCATACTAGCGGGAGGGCCTTAGATACGCAGTATTTT. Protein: CASSLLHTSGRALDTQYF.

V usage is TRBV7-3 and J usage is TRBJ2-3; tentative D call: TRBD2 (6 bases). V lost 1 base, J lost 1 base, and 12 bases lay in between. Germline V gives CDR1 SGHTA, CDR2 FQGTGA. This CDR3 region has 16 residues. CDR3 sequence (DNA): TGTGCCAGCAGCTTAATGTCGGCTAGCGGCACAGATACGCAGTATTTT. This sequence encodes CASSLMSASGTDTQYF.

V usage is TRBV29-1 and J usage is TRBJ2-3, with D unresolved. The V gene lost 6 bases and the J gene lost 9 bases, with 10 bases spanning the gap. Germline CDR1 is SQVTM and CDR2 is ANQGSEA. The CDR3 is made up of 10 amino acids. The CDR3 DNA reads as TGCAGCGTACGAACAGCCACGCAGTATTTT. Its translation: CSVRTATQYF.

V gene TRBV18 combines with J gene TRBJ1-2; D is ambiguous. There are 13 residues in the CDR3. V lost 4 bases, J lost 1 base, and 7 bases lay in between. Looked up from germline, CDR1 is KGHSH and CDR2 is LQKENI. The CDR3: CASSLTDNYGYTF. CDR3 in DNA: TGTGCCAGCTCACTAACTGATAACTATGGCTACACCTTC. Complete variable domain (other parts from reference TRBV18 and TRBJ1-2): NAGVMQNPRHLVRRRGQEARLRCSPMKGHSHVYWYRQLPEEGLKFMVYLQKENIIDESGMPKERFSAEFPKEGPSILRIQQVVRGDSAAYFCASSLTDNYGYTFGSGTRLTVV.

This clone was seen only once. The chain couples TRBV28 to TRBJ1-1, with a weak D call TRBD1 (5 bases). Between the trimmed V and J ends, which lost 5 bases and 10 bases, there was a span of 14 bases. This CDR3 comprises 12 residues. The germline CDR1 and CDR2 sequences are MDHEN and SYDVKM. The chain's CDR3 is CASSERDFGAFF. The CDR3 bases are TGTGCCAGCAGTGAGCGGGACTTCGGAGCTTTCTTT.

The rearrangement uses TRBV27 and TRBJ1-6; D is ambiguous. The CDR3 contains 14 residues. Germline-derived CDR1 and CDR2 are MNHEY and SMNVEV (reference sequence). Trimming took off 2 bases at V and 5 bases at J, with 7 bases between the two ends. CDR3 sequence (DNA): TGTGCCAGCAGTTTAAGGGAGAATAATTCACCCCTCCACTTT. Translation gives CASSLRENNSPLHF.

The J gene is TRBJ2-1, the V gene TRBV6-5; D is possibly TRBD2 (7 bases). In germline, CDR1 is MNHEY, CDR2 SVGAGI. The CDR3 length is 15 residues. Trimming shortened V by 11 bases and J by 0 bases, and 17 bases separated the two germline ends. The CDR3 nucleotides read TGTGCCTCAAGACCGGGGGGCCTCTCCTACAATGAGCAGTTCTTC. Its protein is CASRPGGLSYNEQFF.

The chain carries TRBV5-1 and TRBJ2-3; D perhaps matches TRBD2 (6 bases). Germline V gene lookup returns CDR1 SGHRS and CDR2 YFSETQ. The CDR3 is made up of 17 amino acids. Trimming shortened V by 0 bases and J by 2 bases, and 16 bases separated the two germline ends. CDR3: CASSLASGAAITDTQYF. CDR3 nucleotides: TGCGCCAGCAGCTTGGCCTCGGGAGCGGCTATCACAGATACGCAGTATTTT.

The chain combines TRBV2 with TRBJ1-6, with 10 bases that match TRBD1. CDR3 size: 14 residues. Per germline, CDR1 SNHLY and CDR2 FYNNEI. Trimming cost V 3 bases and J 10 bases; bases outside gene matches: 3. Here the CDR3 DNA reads TGTGCCAGCAGTGACCGGACAGGGGGATCACCCCTCCACTTT. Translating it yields CASSDRTGGSPLHF.

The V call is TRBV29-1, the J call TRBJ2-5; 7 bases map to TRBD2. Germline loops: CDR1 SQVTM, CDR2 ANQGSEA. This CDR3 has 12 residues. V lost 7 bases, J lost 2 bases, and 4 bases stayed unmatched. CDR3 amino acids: CSGKGLQETQYF. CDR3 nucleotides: TGCAGCGGAAAGGGACTACAAGAGACCCAGTACTTC.

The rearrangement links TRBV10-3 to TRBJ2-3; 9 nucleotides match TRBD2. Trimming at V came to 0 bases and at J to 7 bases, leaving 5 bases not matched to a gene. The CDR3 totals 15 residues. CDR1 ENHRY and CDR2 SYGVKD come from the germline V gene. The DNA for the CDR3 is TGTGCCATCAGTGAGTCGACTAGCGGAATGTATACGCAGTATTTT. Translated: CAISESTSGMYTQYF.

The CDR3 loop reads CASSDRSGGSYNEQFF. The CDR3 coding sequence is TGCGCCAGCAGTGATCGTAGCGGGGGTTCCTACAATGAGCAGTTCTTC. The chain combines TRBV5-1 with TRBJ2-1; 9 bases agree with TRBD2. Looked up from germline, CDR1 is SGHRS and CDR2 is YFSETQ. The ends lost 5 bases at V and 1 base at J; junction bases unmatched: 7. This CDR3 is built from 16 residues.

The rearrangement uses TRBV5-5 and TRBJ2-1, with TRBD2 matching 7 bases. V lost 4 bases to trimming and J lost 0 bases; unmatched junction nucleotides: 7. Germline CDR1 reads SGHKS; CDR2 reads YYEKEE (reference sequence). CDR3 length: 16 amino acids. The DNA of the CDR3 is TGTGCCAGCAGCGAGAGCGGGGAGAGCTCCTACAATGAGCAGTTCTTC. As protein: CASSESGESSYNEQFF.

CDR3 DNA: TGTGCCAGCAGCTTGATACACGGGACAGTCTATGGCTACACCTTC. This encodes CASSLIHGTVYGYTF. The rearrangement uses TRBV5-6 and TRBJ1-2; 7 bases match TRBD1. V lost 1 base, J lost 4 bases, and 7 bases stayed unmatched. The CDR3 spans 15 residues. Germline V gene lookup returns CDR1 SGHDT and CDR2 YYEEEE.

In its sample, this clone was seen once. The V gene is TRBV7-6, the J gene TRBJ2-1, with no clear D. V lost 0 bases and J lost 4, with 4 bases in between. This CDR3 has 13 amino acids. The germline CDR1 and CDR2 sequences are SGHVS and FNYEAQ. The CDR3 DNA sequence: TGTGCCAGCAGCTTAGCCAGTTACAATGAGCAGTTCTTC. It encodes CASSLASYNEQFF.

CDR3 coding DNA: TGTGCCTGGAGTGTACAGAGCCCGAGCAATCAGCCCCAGCATTTT. The encoded protein is CAWSVQSPSNQPQHF. The J gene is TRBJ1-5, the V gene TRBV30; D ambiguous. V lost 0 bases to trimming and J lost 1 base, with 10 bases between them. Germline V gene data show CDR1 as GTSNPN and CDR2 as SVGIG (reference sequence). The CDR3 has 15 amino acids.

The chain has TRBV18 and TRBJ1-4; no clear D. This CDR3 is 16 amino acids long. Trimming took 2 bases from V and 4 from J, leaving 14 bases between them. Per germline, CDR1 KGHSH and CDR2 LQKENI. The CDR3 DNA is TGTGCCAGCTCACCATCTACCCCGGGAAGTAATGAAAAACTGTTTTTT. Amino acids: CASSPSTPGSNEKLFF. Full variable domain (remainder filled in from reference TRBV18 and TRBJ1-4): NAGVMQNPRHLVRRRGQEARLRCSPMKGHSHVYWYRQLPEEGLKFMVYLQKENIIDESGMPKERFSAEFPKEGPSILRIQQVVRGDSAAYFCASSPSTPGSNEKLFFGSGTQLSVL.

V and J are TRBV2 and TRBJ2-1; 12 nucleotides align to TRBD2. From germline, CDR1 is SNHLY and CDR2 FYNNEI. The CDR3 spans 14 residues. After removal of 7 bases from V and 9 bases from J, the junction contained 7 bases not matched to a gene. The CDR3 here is CASTTSGRSGEQFF. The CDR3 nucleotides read TGTGCCAGCACGACTAGCGGGAGAAGTGGTGAGCAGTTCTTC.